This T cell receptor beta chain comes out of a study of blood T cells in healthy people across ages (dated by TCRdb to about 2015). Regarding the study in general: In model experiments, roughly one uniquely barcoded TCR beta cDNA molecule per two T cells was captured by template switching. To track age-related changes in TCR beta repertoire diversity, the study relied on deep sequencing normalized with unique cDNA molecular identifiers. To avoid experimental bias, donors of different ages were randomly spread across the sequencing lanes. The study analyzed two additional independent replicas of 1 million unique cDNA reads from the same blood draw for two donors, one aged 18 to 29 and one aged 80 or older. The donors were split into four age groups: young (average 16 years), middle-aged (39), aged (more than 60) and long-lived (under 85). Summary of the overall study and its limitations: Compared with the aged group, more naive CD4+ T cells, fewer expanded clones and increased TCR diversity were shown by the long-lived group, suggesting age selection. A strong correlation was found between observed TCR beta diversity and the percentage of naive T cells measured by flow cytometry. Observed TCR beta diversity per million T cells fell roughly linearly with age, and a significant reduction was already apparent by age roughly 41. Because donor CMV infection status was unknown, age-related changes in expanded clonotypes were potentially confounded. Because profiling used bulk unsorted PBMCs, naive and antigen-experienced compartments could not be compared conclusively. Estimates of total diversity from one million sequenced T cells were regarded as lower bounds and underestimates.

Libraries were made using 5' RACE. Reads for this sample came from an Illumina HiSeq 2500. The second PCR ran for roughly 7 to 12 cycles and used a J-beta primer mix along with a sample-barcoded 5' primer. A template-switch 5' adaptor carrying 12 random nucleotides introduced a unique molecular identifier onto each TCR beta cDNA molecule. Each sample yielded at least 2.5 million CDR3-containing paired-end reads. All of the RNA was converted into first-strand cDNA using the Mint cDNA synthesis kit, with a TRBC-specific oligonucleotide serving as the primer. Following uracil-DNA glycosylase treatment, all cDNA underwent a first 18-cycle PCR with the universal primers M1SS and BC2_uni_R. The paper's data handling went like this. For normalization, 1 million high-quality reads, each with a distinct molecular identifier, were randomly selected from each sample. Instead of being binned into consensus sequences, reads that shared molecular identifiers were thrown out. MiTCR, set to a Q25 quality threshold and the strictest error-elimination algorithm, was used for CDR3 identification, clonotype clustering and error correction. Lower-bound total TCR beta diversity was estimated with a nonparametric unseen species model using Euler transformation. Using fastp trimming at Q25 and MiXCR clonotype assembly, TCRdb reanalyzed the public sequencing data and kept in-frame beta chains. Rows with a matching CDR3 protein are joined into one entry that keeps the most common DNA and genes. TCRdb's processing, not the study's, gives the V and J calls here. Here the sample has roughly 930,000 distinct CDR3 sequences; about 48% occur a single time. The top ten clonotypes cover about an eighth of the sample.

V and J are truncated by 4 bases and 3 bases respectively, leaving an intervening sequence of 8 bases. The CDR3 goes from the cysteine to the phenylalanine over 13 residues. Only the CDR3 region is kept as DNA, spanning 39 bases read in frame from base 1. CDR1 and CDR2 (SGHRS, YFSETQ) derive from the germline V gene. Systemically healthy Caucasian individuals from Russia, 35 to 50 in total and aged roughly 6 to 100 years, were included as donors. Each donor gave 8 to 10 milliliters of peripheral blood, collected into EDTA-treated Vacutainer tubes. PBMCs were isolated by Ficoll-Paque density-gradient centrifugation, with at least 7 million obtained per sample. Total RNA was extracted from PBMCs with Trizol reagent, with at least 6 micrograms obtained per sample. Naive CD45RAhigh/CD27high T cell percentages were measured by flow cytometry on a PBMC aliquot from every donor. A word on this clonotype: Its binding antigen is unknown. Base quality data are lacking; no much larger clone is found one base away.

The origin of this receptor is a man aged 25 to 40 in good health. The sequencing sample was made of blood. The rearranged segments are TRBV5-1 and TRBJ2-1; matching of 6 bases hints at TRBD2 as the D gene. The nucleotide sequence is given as TGCGCCAGCAGCCGCGGGGACTACAATGAGCAGTTCTTC. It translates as CASSRGDYNEQFF.